Listed below are T cell receptor beta chains from one sample, sequenced in a study of shared clonotypes between healthy human individuals. Sequenced by immunoSEQ multiplex PCR; TCRdb stores in-frame clones only, minus some. Among approximately 1.5 million clones listed, around 98% were seen once. The sample consisted of naive CD4+ T cells sorted from blood. Source of these receptors: a man aged 30-40 years in good health. Both conserved end residues are part of each CDR3. Fields, in order: CDR3 protein, CDR3 DNA, V gene, clone size, J gene, D gene. A D gene is named only where the DNA matches it firmly. Only some rows state a clone size, as once, few, many or a class for expanded clones.

CDR3: CASSLSSGGYNEQFF
DNA: TGTGCCAGCAGCTTGTCTAGCGGGGGCTACAATGAGCAGTTCTTC
V: TRBV11-2
size: NA
J: TRBJ2-1
D: TRBD2

CDR3: CASFPAGQWNTEAFF
DNA: TGTGCCAGCTTCCCCGCCGGACAGTGGAACACTGAAGCTTTCTTT
V: TRBV27
size: NA
J: TRBJ1-1
D: NA

CDR3: CASSYSLEDEQYF
DNA: TGTGCCAGCAGTTACTCCTTGGAGGACGAGCAGTACTTC
V: TRBV6-6
size: NA
J: TRBJ2-7
D: NA

CDR3: CATSRDLPGLAGENEQFF
DNA: TGTGCCACCAGCAGAGATCTTCCTGGACTAGCGGGAGAGAATGAGCAGTTCTTC
V: TRBV15
size: NA
J: TRBJ2-1
D: TRBD2

CDR3: CASSKVEGADTGELFF
DNA: TGTGCCAGCAGCAAAGTAGAGGGGGCCGACACCGGGGAGCTGTTTTTT
V: TRBV21-1
size: NA
J: TRBJ2-2
D: NA

CDR3: CASSANSGNTIYF
DNA: TGTGCCAGCAGCGCCAACTCTGGAAACACCATATATTTT
V: TRBV9
size: NA
J: TRBJ1-3
D: NA

CDR3: CASSIDRTYGYTF
DNA: TGTGCCAGTAGTATCGACCGAACCTATGGCTACACCTTC
V: TRBV19
size: NA
J: TRBJ1-2
D: NA

CDR3: CASSFIDFPRTGELFF
DNA: TGTGCCAGCAGCTTTATAGACTTCCCGAGGACCGGGGAGCTGTTTTTT
V: TRBV7-9
size: NA
J: TRBJ2-2
D: NA

CDR3: CASSLGLADIYNEQFF
DNA: TGCGCCAGCAGCTTGGGCCTAGCGGATATCTACAATGAGCAGTTCTTC
V: TRBV5-1
size: NA
J: TRBJ2-1
D: TRBD2

CDR3: CAWEGLYGYTF
DNA: TGTGCCTGGGAGGGACTCTATGGCTACACCTTC
V: TRBV30
size: NA
J: TRBJ1-2
D: NA

CDR3: CASSVGSETTTLESSYNEQFF
DNA: TGTGCCAGCAGCGTAGGTTCAGAAACTACGACCCTTGAGAGCTCCTACAATGAGCAGTTCTTC
V: TRBV9
size: NA
J: TRBJ2-1
D: NA

CDR3: CASSQYYGYTF
DNA: TGCGCCAGCAGTCAATACTATGGCTACACCTTC
V: TRBV23-1
size: NA
J: TRBJ1-2
D: NA

CDR3: CASSLPKGYGYTF
DNA: TGTGCCAGCTCACTACCGAAGGGCTATGGCTACACCTTC
V: TRBV18
size: NA
J: TRBJ1-2
D: NA

CDR3: CASSSSGGEQYF
DNA: TGTGCCAGCAGCTCGTCGGGGGGCGAGCAGTACTTC
V: TRBV5-4
size: NA
J: TRBJ2-7
D: TRBD2

CDR3: CASRGAGGINTGELFF
DNA: TGCGCCAGCAGGGGGGCAGGTGGGATTAACACCGGGGAGCTGTTTTTT
V: TRBV10-2
size: NA
J: TRBJ2-2
D: NA

CDR3: CASRAGTGAFEQYF
DNA: TGCGCCAGCAGGGCCGGGACAGGGGCTTTCGAGCAGTACTTC
V: TRBV5-1
size: NA
J: TRBJ2-7
D: TRBD1

CDR3: CASSLEFPSGSILGEQYF
DNA: TGTGCCAGCAGCTTAGAGTTTCCTAGCGGGAGTATACTGGGGGAGCAGTACTTC
V: TRBV11-2
size: NA
J: TRBJ2-7
D: TRBD2

CDR3: CASSQDGDGTEAFF
DNA: TGCGCCAGCAGCCAAGATGGGGATGGCACTGAAGCTTTCTTT
V: TRBV4-1
size: NA
J: TRBJ1-1
D: NA

CDR3: CASSFSGTYEQYF
DNA: TGTGCCAGCAGCTTTAGCGGGACCTACGAGCAGTACTTC
V: TRBV7-9
size: NA
J: TRBJ2-7
D: TRBD2

CDR3: CASSLEAEGVYGYTF
DNA: TGTGCCAGCAGCTTGGAGGCGGAGGGGGTTTATGGCTACACCTTC
V: TRBV5-5
size: NA
J: TRBJ1-2
D: NA

CDR3: CASSRGPTNTGELFF
DNA: TGTGCCAGCAGTAGGGGGCCGACGAACACCGGGGAGCTGTTTTTT
V: TRBV6-4
size: NA
J: TRBJ2-2
D: TRBD1

CDR3: CASSLRRPKGTGTHTGELFF
DNA: TGTGCCAGCAGCTTACGTCGCCCGAAAGGGACAGGGACTCACACCGGGGAGCTGTTTTTT
V: TRBV7-8
size: NA
J: TRBJ2-2
D: TRBD1

CDR3: CASRTGGNEQFF
DNA: TGTGCCAGCCGGACAGGGGGAAATGAGCAGTTCTTC
V: TRBV11-1
size: NA
J: TRBJ2-1
D: TRBD1

CDR3: CASSRRQVLQPQHF
DNA: TGCGCCAGCAGTCGAAGACAGGTACTTCAGCCCCAGCATTTT
V: TRBV23-1
size: NA
J: TRBJ1-5
D: NA

CDR3: CASSLSPGQGGYEQYF
DNA: TGTGCCAGCAGTTTATCTCCGGGACAGGGGGGATACGAGCAGTACTTC
V: TRBV6-5
size: once
J: TRBJ2-7
D: TRBD1

CDR3: CASSPGTYKEEQYF
DNA: TGTGCCAGCTCACCCGGGACATATAAGGAGGAGCAGTACTTC
V: TRBV18
size: once
J: TRBJ2-7
D: NA

CDR3: CASTTLNTEAFF
DNA: TGTGCCAGCACGACACTGAACACTGAAGCTTTCTTT
V: TRBV28
size: NA
J: TRBJ1-1
D: NA

CDR3: CASSLMSRSGYTF
DNA: TGTGCCAGCAGCTTAATGTCCAGGTCCGGCTACACCTTC
V: TRBV7-9
size: NA
J: TRBJ1-2
D: NA

CDR3: CASSPRIQVNTEAFF
DNA: TGTGCCAGCAGTCCAAGGATACAGGTGAACACTGAAGCTTTCTTT
V: TRBV2
size: NA
J: TRBJ1-1
D: NA

CDR3: CASSVLAGEGDTQYF
DNA: TGTGCCAGCAGCGTTTTAGCGGGAGAAGGAGATACGCAGTATTTT
V: TRBV9
size: NA
J: TRBJ2-3
D: TRBD2

CDR3: CASSLDPGDQPQHF
DNA: TGCGCCAGCAGCTTGGATCCCGGAGATCAGCCCCAGCATTTT
V: TRBV5-1
size: NA
J: TRBJ1-5
D: NA

CDR3: CSVVVGSSYNEQFF
DNA: TGCAGCGTTGTCGTGGGGAGTTCCTACAATGAGCAGTTCTTC
V: TRBV29-1
size: NA
J: TRBJ2-1
D: NA

CDR3: CASRLTGTGANVLTF
DNA: TGTGCCAGCAGGCTAACAGGGACCGGGGCCAACGTCCTGACTTTC
V: TRBV6-5
size: NA
J: TRBJ2-6
D: NA

CDR3: CASSLPAGREQYF
DNA: TGTGCCAGCAGCCTCCCGGCGGGCAGGGAGCAGTACTTC
V: TRBV7-2
size: NA
J: TRBJ2-7
D: NA

CDR3: CASSLGSGVAGQETQYF
DNA: TGTGCCAGCAGCTTAGGGTCCGGGGTAGCGGGACAAGAGACCCAGTACTTC
V: TRBV13
size: NA
J: TRBJ2-5
D: TRBD2

CDR3: CASSQSGTRIYNEQFF
DNA: TGCGCCAGCAGCCAATCCGGGACTAGAATCTACAATGAGCAGTTCTTC
V: TRBV4-1
size: NA
J: TRBJ2-1
D: TRBD2

CDR3: CASSLSTSGGTDTQYF
DNA: TGCGCCAGCAGCTTGTCCACTAGCGGAGGCACAGATACGCAGTATTTT
V: TRBV5-1
size: NA
J: TRBJ2-3
D: TRBD2

CDR3: CASSEASGAANTGELFF
DNA: TGTGCCAGCAGTGAAGCTAGCGGGGCCGCGAACACCGGGGAGCTGTTTTTT
V: TRBV6-1
size: NA
J: TRBJ2-2
D: TRBD2

CDR3: CASSLDRGRTEAFF
DNA: TGTGCCAGCAGTCTCGACAGGGGGCGTACTGAAGCTTTCTTT
V: TRBV28
size: once
J: TRBJ1-1
D: TRBD1

CDR3: CASTSRGLAGVGEQFF
DNA: TGTGCCAGCACCTCAAGGGGACTAGCGGGGGTGGGTGAGCAGTTCTTC
V: TRBV28
size: NA
J: TRBJ2-1
D: TRBD2

CDR3: CASSLIWGRNEKLFF
DNA: TGCGCCAGCAGCTTGATATGGGGGCGGAATGAAAAACTGTTTTTT
V: TRBV5-1
size: once
J: TRBJ1-4
D: NA

CDR3: CASSQAGLAKNIQYF
DNA: TGTGCCAGCAGCCAAGCAGGTCTAGCCAAAAACATTCAGTACTTC
V: TRBV5-4
size: NA
J: TRBJ2-4
D: NA

CDR3: CASSPTYEQYF
DNA: TGTGCCAGCTCACCCACCTACGAGCAGTACTTC
V: TRBV18
size: NA
J: TRBJ2-7
D: NA